The entry below describes one T cell receptor (beta chain). Its specificity is unknown. This entry belongs to a study of CD8+ T cells in alopecia areata. Study-wide results and caveats: Scalp and blood retained many expanded lesional clones during tofacitinib.

CDR1 is SGHTA and CDR2 is FQGNSA in the germline V gene. This CDR3 spans 13 amino acids. Trimming took 1 base from V and 6 from J, leaving 9 bases between them. Treatment meaning: oral pan-JAK inhibitor, 5-10 mg twice daily. As the sequencing template, cDNA was produced by extracting RNA and reverse transcribing it. Generated by immunoSEQ multiplex PCR, the TCRdb table keeps only in-frame clones and is missing some. The table records around 200,000 clones, about three fifths of them present only once. The receptor's source is a human donor with alopecia areata. Material: CD4+ T cells sorted from blood, obtained at week 4, from a patient treated with tofacitinib. The rearrangement uses TRBV7-2 and TRBJ1-2; D may be TRBD1 (6 bases). Here the CDR3 DNA reads TGTGCCAGCAGCTTAGGGACAGAGGATGGCTACACCTTC. Translated: CASSLGTEDGYTF.